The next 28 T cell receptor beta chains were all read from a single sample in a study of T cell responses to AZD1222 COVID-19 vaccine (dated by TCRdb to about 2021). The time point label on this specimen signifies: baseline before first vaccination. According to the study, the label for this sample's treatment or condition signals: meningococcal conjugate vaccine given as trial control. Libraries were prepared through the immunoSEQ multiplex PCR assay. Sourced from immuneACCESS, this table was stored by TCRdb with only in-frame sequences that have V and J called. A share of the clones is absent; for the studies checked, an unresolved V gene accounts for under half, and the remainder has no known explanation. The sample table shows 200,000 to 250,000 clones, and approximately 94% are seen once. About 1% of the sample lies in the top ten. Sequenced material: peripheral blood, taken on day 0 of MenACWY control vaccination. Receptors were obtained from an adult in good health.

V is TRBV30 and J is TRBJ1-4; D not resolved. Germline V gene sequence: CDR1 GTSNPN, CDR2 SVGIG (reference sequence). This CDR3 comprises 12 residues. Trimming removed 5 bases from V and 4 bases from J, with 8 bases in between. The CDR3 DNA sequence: TGTGCCTGGGCCGGGAGTAATGAAAAACTGTTTTTT. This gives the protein CAWAGSNEKLFF.

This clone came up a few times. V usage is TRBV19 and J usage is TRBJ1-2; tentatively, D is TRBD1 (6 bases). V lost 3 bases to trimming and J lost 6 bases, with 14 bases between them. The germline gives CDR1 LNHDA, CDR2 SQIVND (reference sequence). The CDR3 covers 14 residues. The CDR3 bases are TGTGCCAGTAGTATTTTACAGGGACGGAATGGCTACACCTTC. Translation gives CASSILQGRNGYTF.

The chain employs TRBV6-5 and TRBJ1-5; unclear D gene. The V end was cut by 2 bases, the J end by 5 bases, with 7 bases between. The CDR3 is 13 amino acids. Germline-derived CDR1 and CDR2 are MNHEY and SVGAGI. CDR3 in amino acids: CASSYGSHQPQHF. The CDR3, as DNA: TGTGCCAGCAGTTACGGCAGCCATCAGCCCCAGCATTTT.

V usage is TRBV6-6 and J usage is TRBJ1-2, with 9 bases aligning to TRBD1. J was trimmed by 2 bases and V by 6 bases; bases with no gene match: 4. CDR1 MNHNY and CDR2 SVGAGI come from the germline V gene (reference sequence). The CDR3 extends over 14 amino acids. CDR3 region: CASRGDRENYGYTF. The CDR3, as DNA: TGTGCCAGCAGGGGGGACAGGGAAAACTATGGCTACACCTTC.

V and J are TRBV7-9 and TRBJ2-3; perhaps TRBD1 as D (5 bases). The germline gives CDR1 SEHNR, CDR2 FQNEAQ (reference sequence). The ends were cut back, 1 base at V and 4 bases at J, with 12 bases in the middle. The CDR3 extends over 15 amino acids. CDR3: CASSLVGGAPDTQYF. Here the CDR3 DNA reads TGTGCCAGCAGCTTAGTGGGTGGGGCCCCAGATACGCAGTATTTT.

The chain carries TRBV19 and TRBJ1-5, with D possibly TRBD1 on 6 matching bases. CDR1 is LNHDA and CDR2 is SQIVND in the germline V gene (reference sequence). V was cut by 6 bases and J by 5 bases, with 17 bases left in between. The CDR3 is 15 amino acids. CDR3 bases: TGTGCCAGTAGGAAGGGGGTAAGGGGGGATCAGCCCCAGCATTTT. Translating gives CASRKGVRGDQPQHF.

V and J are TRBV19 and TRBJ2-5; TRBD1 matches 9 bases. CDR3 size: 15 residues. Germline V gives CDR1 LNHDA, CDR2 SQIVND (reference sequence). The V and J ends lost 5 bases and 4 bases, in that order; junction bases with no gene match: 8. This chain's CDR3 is CASSSLQGARETQYF. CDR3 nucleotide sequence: TGTGCCAGTAGTTCGCTACAGGGGGCAAGAGAGACCCAGTACTTC.

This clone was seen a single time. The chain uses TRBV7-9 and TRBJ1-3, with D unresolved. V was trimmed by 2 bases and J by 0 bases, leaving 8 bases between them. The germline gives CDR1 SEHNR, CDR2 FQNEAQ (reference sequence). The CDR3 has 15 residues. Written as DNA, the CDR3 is TGTGCCAGCAGCTTATCCAGGAGCTCTGGAAACACCATATATTTT. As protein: CASSLSRSSGNTIYF.

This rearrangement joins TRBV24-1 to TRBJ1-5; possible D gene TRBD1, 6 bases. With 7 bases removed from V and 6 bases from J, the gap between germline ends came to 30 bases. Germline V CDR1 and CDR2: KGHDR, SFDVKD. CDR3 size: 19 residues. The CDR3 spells CATSEIPDTGTSLGQPQHF. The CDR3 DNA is TGTGCCACCAGCGAAATACCCGACACGGGGACAAGTCTAGGTCAGCCCCAGCATTTT.

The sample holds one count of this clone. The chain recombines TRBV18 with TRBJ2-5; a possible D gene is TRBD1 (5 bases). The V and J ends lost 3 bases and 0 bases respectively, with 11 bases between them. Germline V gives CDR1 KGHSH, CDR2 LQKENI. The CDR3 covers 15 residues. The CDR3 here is CASSPVRVNQETQYF. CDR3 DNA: TGTGCCAGCTCACCGGTCAGGGTAAACCAAGAGACCCAGTACTTC.

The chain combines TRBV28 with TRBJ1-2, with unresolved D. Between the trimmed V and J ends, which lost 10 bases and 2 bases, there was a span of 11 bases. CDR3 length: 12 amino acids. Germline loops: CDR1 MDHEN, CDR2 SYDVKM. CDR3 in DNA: TGTGCCAACTCGGACGGAAACTATGGCTACACCTTC. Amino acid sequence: CANSDGNYGYTF.

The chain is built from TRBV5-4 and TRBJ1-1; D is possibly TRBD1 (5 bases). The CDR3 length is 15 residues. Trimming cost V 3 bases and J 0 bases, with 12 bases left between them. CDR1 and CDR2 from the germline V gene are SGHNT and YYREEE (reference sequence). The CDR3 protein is CASSSRGALNTEAFF. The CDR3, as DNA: TGTGCCAGCAGCTCGAGAGGGGCACTGAACACTGAAGCTTTCTTT. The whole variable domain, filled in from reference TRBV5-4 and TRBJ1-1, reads ETGVTQSPTHLIKTRGQQVTLRCSSQSGHNTVSWYQQALGQGPQFIFQYYREEENGRGNFPPRFSGLQFPNYSSELNVNALELDDSALYLCASSSRGALNTEAFFGQGTRLTVV.

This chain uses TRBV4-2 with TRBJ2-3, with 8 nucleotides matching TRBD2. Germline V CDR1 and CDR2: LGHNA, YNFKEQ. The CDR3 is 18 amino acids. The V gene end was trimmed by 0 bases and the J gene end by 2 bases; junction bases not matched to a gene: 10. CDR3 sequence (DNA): TGTGCCAGCAGCCAAGAGAGGTCGGCGGGGGGAATCACAGATACGCAGTATTTT. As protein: CASSQERSAGGITDTQYF.

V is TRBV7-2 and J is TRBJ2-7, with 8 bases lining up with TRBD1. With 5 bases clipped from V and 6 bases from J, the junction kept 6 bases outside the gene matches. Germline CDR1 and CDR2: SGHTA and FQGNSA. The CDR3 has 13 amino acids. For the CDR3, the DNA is TGTGCCAGCAGCCCTATCGGACAGGGCGAGCAGTACTTC. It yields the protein CASSPIGQGEQYF.

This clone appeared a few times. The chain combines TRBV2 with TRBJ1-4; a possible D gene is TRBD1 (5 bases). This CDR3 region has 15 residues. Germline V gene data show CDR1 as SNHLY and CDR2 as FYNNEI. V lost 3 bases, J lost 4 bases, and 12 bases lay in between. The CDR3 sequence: CASSEGHRLNEKLFF. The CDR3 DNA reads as TGTGCCAGCAGTGAGGGGCACAGGCTTAATGAAAAACTGTTTTTT.

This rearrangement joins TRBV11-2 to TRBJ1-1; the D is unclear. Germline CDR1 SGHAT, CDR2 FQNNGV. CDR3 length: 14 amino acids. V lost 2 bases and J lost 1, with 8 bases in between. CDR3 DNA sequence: TGTGCCAGCAGCTTAAACCCAGGGAACACTGAAGCTTTCTTT. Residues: CASSLNPGNTEAFF.

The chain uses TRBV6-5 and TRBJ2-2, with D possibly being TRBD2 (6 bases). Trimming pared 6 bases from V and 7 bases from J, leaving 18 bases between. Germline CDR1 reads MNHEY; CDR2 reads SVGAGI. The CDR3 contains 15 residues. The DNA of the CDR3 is TGTGCCAGCAGCCGCCCGGGGTCGGGAGTCGGGGAGCTGTTTTTT. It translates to CASSRPGSGVGELFF.

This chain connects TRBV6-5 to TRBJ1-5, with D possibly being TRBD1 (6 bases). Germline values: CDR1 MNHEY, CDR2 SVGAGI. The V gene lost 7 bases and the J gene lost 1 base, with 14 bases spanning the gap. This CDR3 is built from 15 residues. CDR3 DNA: TGTGCCAGCAATCCAGGGGTCTTGAGCAATCAGCCCCAGCATTTT. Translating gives CASNPGVLSNQPQHF.

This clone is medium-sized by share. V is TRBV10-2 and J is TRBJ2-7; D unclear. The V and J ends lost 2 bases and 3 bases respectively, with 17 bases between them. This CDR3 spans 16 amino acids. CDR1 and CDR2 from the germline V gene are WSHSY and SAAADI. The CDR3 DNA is TGCGCCAGCAGTGAGAACGCCGCAAATCCCATCTACGAGCAGTACTTC. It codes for CASSENAANPIYEQYF.

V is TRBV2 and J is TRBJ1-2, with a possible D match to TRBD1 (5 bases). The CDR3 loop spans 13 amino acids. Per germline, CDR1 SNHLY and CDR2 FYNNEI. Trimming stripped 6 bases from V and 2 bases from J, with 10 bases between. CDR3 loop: CASRGTVNYGYTF. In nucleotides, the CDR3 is TGTGCCAGCAGGGGGACGGTGAACTATGGCTACACCTTC.

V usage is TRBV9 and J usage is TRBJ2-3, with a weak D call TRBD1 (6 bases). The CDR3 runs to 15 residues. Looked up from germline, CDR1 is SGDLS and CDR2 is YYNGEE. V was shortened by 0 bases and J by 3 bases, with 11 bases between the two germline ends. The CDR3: CASSVAGHGTDTQYF. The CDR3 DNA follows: TGTGCCAGCAGCGTAGCGGGACATGGAACAGATACGCAGTATTTT.

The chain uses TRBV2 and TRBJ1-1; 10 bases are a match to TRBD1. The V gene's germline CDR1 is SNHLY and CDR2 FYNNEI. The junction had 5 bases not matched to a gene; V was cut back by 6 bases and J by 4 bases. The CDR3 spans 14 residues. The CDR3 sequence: CASRDRTGGTEAFF. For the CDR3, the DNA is TGTGCCAGCAGGGATCGGACAGGGGGCACTGAAGCTTTCTTT.

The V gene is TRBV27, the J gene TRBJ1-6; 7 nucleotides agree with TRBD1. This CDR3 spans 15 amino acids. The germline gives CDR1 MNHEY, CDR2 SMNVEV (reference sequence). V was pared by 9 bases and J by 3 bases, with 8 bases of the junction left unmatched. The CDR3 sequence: CASRRGENYNSPLHF. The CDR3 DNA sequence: TGTGCCAGTCGCAGGGGGGAAAACTATAATTCACCCCTCCACTTT.

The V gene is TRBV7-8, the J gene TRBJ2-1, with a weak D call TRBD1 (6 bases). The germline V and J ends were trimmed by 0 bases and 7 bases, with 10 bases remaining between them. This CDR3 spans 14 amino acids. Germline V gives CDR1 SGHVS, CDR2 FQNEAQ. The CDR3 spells CASSLAITGNEQFF. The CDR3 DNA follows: TGTGCCAGCAGCTTAGCGATTACAGGGAATGAGCAGTTCTTC.

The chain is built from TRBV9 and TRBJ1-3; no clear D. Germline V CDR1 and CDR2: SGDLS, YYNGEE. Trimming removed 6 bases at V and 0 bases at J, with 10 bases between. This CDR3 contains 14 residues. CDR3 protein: CASTARGSGNTIYF. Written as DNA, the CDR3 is TGTGCCAGCACCGCACGCGGCTCTGGAAACACCATATATTTT.

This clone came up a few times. The CDR3 is CASSGQGAHEQYF. The CDR3 nucleotides read TGTGCCAGTAGTGGACAGGGGGCCCACGAGCAGTACTTC. The chain combines TRBV19 with TRBJ2-7, with TRBD1 matching 11 bases. This CDR3 is built from 13 residues. Trimming cost V 5 bases and J 5 bases; bases outside gene matches: 2. The V gene's germline CDR1 is LNHDA and CDR2 SQIVND (reference sequence).

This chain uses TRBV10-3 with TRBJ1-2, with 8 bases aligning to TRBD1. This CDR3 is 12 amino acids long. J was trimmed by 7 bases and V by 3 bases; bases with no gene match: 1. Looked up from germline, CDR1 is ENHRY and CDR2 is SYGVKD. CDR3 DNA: TGTGCCATCAGTGACGGACAGGGTGGCTACACCTTC. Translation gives CAISDGQGGYTF.

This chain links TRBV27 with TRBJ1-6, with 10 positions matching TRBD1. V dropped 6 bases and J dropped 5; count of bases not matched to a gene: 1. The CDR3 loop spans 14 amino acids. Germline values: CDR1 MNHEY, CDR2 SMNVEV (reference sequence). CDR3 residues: CASRGQGNNSPLHF. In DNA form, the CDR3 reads TGTGCCAGCAGGGGACAGGGGAATAATTCACCCCTCCACTTT.